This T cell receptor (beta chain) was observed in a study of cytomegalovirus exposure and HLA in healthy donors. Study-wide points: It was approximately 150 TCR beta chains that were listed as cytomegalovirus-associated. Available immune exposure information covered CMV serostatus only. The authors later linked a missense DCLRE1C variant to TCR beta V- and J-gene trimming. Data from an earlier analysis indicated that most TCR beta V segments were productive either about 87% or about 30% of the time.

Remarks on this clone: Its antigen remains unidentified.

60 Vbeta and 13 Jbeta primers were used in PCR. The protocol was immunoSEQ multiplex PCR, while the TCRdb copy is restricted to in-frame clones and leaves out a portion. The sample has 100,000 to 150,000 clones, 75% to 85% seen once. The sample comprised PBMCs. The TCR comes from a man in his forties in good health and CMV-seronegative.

CDR3 coding DNA: TGTGCCAGCAAACCCCCGGGACAGGGGACTTACGAGCAGTACTTC. This codes for CASKPPGQGTYEQYF. The chain has TRBV27 and TRBJ2-7, with 10 bases matching TRBD1. CDR1 and CDR2 from the germline V gene are MNHEY and SMNVEV (reference sequence). V lost 7 bases to trimming and J lost 4 bases; unmatched junction nucleotides: 10. The CDR3 runs 15 residues.